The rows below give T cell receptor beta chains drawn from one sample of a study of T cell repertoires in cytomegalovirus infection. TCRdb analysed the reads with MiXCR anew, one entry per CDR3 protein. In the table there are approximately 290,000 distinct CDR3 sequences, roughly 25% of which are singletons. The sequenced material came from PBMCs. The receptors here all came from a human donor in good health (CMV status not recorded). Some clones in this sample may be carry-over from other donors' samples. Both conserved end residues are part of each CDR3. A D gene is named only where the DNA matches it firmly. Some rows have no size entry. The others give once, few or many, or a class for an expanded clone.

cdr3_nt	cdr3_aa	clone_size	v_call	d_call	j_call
TGTGCCAGCAGCCGAACAGGGGCGAAGGCTGAGCAGTTCTTC	CASSRTGAKAEQFF	NA	TRBV12-3/TRBV12-4	TRBD1	TRBJ2-1
TGTGCCAGCAGCCGGGCCGACAGGTTTAATGAAAAACTGTTTTTT	CASSRADRFNEKLFF	NA	TRBV7-8	NA	TRBJ1-4
TGTGCCAGCAGCCCACCGGGGGTGAGGAGGTACGAGCAGTACTTC	CASSPPGVRRYEQYF	few	TRBV3-1	NA	TRBJ2-7
TGTGCCAGCAGCCCTACGACAGGGGGCTTTATCGGTGAGACCCAGTACTTC	CASSPTTGGFIGETQYF	many	TRBV7-2	TRBD1	TRBJ2-5
TGTGCCAGCAGCCCGGACGGAGGCAGTGAAAAACTGTTTTTT	CASSPDGGSEKLFF	once	TRBV7-2	NA	TRBJ1-4
TGTGCCAGCAGCTTAGCTATGGGGTTCGAGCAGTACTTC	CASSLAMGFEQYF	few	TRBV7-6	NA	TRBJ2-7
TGTGCCAGCAGCCCCGGACAGCCTCGGGACGAGCAGTACTTC	CASSPGQPRDEQYF	NA	TRBV7-3	NA	TRBJ2-7
TGTGCCAGCAGCTTGGGACAGGTGGAAAAACTGTTTTTT	CASSLGQVEKLFF	few	TRBV5-5	NA	TRBJ1-4
TGTGCCAGCAGTCGTCCCGGGACAGGGAATGGTCAGCCCCAGCATTTT	CASSRPGTGNGQPQHF	few	TRBV6-1	TRBD1	TRBJ1-5
TGTGCCAGCAGTTTTGGTTTGGCGATCTCCTACGAGCAGTACTTC	CASSFGLAISYEQYF	NA	TRBV27	NA	TRBJ2-7
TGTGCCACCGGGACGGCCCCCCGTACGCAGTATTTT	CATGTAPRTQYF	many	TRBV11-2	NA	TRBJ2-3
TGTGCCAGCAGCCCCGGGTTTGTTGTCCCAGATACGCAGTATTTT	CASSPGFVVPDTQYF	NA	TRBV6-6	NA	TRBJ2-3
TGTGCCAGCAGTTTCTGGGACAGGGAGATATACTTC	CASSFWDREIYF	few	TRBV12-3/TRBV12-4	TRBD1	TRBJ2-7
TGTGCCAGCAGCTTGGTAGTAGCGGGGGCCAAGACCCAGTACTTC	CASSLVVAGAKTQYF	NA	TRBV5-4	TRBD2	TRBJ2-5
TGTGCCAGTAGTGGACTGGTTAGTACCGGGGAGCTGTTTTTT	CASSGLVSTGELFF	NA	TRBV19	NA	TRBJ2-2
TGTGCCAGCAGCTTTTGCTCGGGGGCGTACTCCTACGAGCAGTACTTC	CASSFCSGAYSYEQYF	NA	TRBV7-9	NA	TRBJ2-7
TGCAGCGTTGAAGAGAGGAGCTCGAGCTATGGCTACACCTTC	CSVEERSSSYGYTF	many	TRBV29-1	NA	TRBJ1-2
TGCAGTGCCTCGACAGGGGGCGCGGGGGAGCAGTACTTC	CSASTGGAGEQYF	few	TRBV20-1	TRBD1	TRBJ2-7
TGCAGCGTTGGACAGGGGGATGAAAAACTGTTTTTT	CSVGQGDEKLFF	few	TRBV29-1	TRBD1	TRBJ1-4
TGCAGTGCTAACGGACTAGCGGGAGTCTCCTACAATGAGCAGTTCTTC	CSANGLAGVSYNEQFF	NA	TRBV20-1	TRBD2	TRBJ2-1
TGTGCCAGCAGTGAACGGAGATACACAGATACGCAGTATTTT	CASSERRYTDTQYF	few	TRBV2	NA	TRBJ2-3
TGTGCCAGCAGTGCCTCGGGAATCGAGACCCAGTACTTC	CASSASGIETQYF	NA	TRBV7-9	NA	TRBJ2-5
TGTGCCAGCAGCTTTCGTGGTCGTGACTATGGCTACACCTTC	CASSFRGRDYGYTF	many	TRBV11-2	NA	TRBJ1-2
TGTGCCAGCAGTTCCCAGGTAGGAGAGACCCAGTACTTC	CASSSQVGETQYF	few	TRBV28	NA	TRBJ2-5
TGCAGTGCTTTCCTAGGCGGCTACAATGAGCAGTTCTTC	CSAFLGGYNEQFF	few	TRBV20-1	NA	TRBJ2-1
TGTGCCAGCAGTTTACCCGGGGCAGGGCCCTACGAGCAGTACTTC	CASSLPGAGPYEQYF	NA	TRBV12-3/TRBV12-4	NA	TRBJ2-7
TGTGCCAGCAGGAGACAGGGGGCCTCCACAGATACGCAGTATTTT	CASRRQGASTDTQYF	NA	TRBV6-1	TRBD1	TRBJ2-3
TGTGCCAGCAGCACTGGACAGGGGGCCTATAATTCACCCCTCCACTTT	CASSTGQGAYNSPLHF	many	TRBV7-9	TRBD1	TRBJ1-6
TGTGCCAGCAGTTTCCCCGGACAGGGTGGCTACGAGCAGTACTTC	CASSFPGQGGYEQYF	NA	TRBV28	TRBD1	TRBJ2-7
TGTGCCAGCACCGCGAGGGACGTCGCTGAAGCTTTCTTT	CASTARDVAEAFF	NA	TRBV28	NA	TRBJ1-1